This TCR beta chain appears in the sequencing data of a study of early T cells in non-severe SARS-CoV-2 infection. About the research overall: RNA in bulk from unsorted whole blood was sequenced, and chains were unpaired. Regarding the study as a whole: In VDJdb matching, anti-spike CD8 responses were favored while private and CD4 specificities went missing.

Concerning this clonotype: The antigen is unknown.

The CDR3 extends over 13 amino acids. Losses at the gene ends were 5 bases for V and 8 bases for J; bases not matched to a gene: 8. Germline CDR1 reads MNHNY; CDR2 reads SVGAGI (reference sequence). Attached unique molecular identifiers marked individual cDNA molecules. TCRdb processed the 5' RACE reads anew with MiXCR; each CDR3 protein has one entry. The sample contains 56,000 or so distinct CDR3 sequences, approximately 7.6% of which appear only once. This clonotype originated in an adult who was a healthcare worker with PCR-confirmed SARS-CoV-2 infection or an uninfected control (not recorded which). The sample was whole blood. V is TRBV6-6 and J is TRBJ1-2; 7 bases align to TRBD1. The CDR3 sequence is CASSPTGARGYTF. The CDR3 bases are TGTGCCAGCAGTCCTACAGGGGCCAGGGGCTACACCTTC.